This T cell receptor (beta chain) was recorded in a study of neurological immune-mediated disorders. Findings and caveats of the study: The level of TCR clonal expansion was highest in patients with HTLV-1-associated myelopathy and lowest in multiple sclerosis, where it fell below the level seen in healthy controls. The study found no CDR3 amino acid sequences shared by expanded clones across subjects, suggesting private repertoires in all groups.

The cDNA came from 5'RACE with 10-nucleotide random UMIs. Each CDR3 protein gets one entry after TCRdb re-called the 5' RACE reads with MiXCR. The sample holds 60,000 to 90,000 distinct CDR3 sequences, 10% seen once. Documented time point: longitudinal time-point 1 (baseline). 2 million unsorted PBMCs were stored in RNAlater at -80 °C before RNA extraction. CDR3 length equals 13 residues. Germline CDR1 and CDR2: MDHEN and SYDVKM. The V end was cut by 4 bases, the J end by 10 bases, with 13 bases between. This clonotype was seen at least ten times. Its antigen is not known. J is TRBJ1-4 and V is TRBV28; D remains ambiguous. The receptor's source is a man aged 30 to 45 in good health. Input material: PBMCs. The CDR3 sequence: CASSSPGSGKLFF. The CDR3 coding sequence is TGTGCCAGCAGTTCACCGGGGTCGGGAAAACTGTTTTTT.